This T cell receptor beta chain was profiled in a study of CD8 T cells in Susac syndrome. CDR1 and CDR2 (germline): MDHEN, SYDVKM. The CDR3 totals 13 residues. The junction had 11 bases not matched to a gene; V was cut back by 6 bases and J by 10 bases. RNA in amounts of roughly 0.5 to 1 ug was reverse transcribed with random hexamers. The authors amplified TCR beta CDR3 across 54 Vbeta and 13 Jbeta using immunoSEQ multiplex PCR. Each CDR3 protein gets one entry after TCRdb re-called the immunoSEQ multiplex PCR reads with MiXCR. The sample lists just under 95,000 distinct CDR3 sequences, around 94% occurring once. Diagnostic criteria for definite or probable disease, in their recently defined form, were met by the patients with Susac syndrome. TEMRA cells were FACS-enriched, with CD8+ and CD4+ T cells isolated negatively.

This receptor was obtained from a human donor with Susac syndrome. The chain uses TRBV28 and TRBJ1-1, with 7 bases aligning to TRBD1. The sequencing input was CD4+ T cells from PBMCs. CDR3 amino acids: CASRPDREFRAFF. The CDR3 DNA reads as TGTGCCAGCAGACCCGACAGGGAGTTTCGAGCTTTCTTT.